The 27 T cell receptor beta chains below come from one sample, sequenced in a study of OX40 agonist ivuxolimab in advanced cancers. Profiled with immunoSEQ multiplex PCR; TCRdb holds only in-frame clones, not every one. The table shows around 31,000 clones, with about nine tenths occurring only once. Sequencing used CD4+ or CD8+ T cells sorted from blood, obtained in a trial of the OX40 agonist ivuxolimab. The receptors shown here come from an adult with an advanced solid tumor such as melanoma, head and neck, liver or kidney cancer.

V usage is TRBV27 and J usage is TRBJ2-7; 7 nucleotides line up with TRBD2. CDR3 length equals 13 residues. Germline V gene lookup returns CDR1 MNHEY and CDR2 SMNVEV (reference sequence). Trimming took 2 bases from V and 4 from J; bases not matched to a gene: 2. The CDR3 bases are TGTGCCAGCAGTTTAGTGGGAGGGTACGAGCAGTACTTC. Translating it yields CASSLVGGYEQYF.

This clone was found a few times. This chain uses TRBV6-5 with TRBJ1-6, with D tentatively TRBD1 (5 bases). The germline V gene has CDR1 MNHEY and CDR2 SVGAGI. This CDR3 has 15 residues. Between the trimmed V and J ends, which lost 7 bases and 6 bases, there was a span of 16 bases. The CDR3 coding sequence is TGTGCCAGCACCACAGGCAACGGACCTAATTCACCCCTCCACTTT. As protein: CASTTGNGPNSPLHF.

The V gene is TRBV27, the J gene TRBJ2-7, with 9 bases lining up with TRBD2. V dropped 6 bases and J dropped 3; count of bases not matched to a gene: 9. Germline lookup yields CDR1 MNHEY and CDR2 SMNVEV (reference sequence). This CDR3 has 15 amino acids. For the CDR3, the DNA is TGTGCCAGCAGGGGGTACAGCGGGAGGCACTACGAGCAGTACTTC. Protein: CASRGYSGRHYEQYF.

This clone has only one observation. The chain combines TRBV10-1 with TRBJ2-3; D ambiguous. The germline V and J ends were trimmed by 0 bases and 5 bases, with 12 bases remaining between them. The CDR3 totals 15 residues. The germline V gene encodes CDR1 WNHNN and CDR2 SYGVQD (reference sequence). In DNA form, the CDR3 reads TGCGCCAGCAGTGAGTCTGACCCTCCGATAGATACGCAGTATTTT. Translation gives CASSESDPPIDTQYF.

V is TRBV15 and J is TRBJ2-1; 10 nucleotides align to TRBD2. This CDR3 has 20 residues. J was trimmed by 3 bases and V by 0 bases; bases with no gene match: 14. CDR1 and CDR2 from the germline V gene are LNHNV and YYDKDF (reference sequence). The CDR3 sequence: CATSRDPIKISSGGYNEQFF. The CDR3 coding sequence is TGTGCCACCAGCAGAGACCCAATAAAAATCTCTAGCGGGGGCTACAATGAGCAGTTCTTC. Full variable domain (remainder filled in from reference TRBV15 and TRBJ2-1): DAMVIQNPRYQVTQFGKPVTLSCSQTLNHNVMYWYQQKSSQAPKLLFHYYDKDFNNEADTPDNFQSRRPNTSFCFLDIRSPGLGDTAMYLCATSRDPIKISSGGYNEQFFGPGTRLTVL.

The chain employs TRBV30 and TRBJ2-7, with D maybe TRBD2 (6 bases). The CDR3 extends over 14 amino acids. Germline loops: CDR1 GTSNPN, CDR2 SVGIG (reference sequence). Trimming cost V 3 bases and J 2 bases, with 14 bases left between them. The CDR3 region is CAWRPVGGPYEQYF. CDR3 bases: TGTGCCTGGAGGCCCGTGGGGGGACCCTACGAGCAGTACTTC.

V usage is TRBV19 and J usage is TRBJ1-1; D not resolved. Germline V lookup: CDR1 LNHDA, CDR2 SQIVND (reference sequence). The CDR3 spans 14 residues. The ends were cut back, 0 bases at V and 1 base at J, with 6 bases in the middle. CDR3 loop: CASSIDPRNTEAFF. CDR3 nucleotide sequence: TGTGCCAGTAGTATAGATCCCCGGAACACTGAAGCTTTCTTT. Full variable domain (missing parts from reference TRBV19 and TRBJ1-1): DGGITQSPKYLFRKEGQNVTLSCEQNLNHDAMYWYRQDPGQGLRLIYYSQIVNDFQKGDIAEGYSVSREKKESFPLTVTSAQKNPTAFYLCASSIDPRNTEAFFGQGTRLTVV.

This chain links TRBV7-3 with TRBJ2-3; 7 positions match TRBD2. The CDR3 totals 15 residues. J lost 4 bases, V lost 2 bases, and 6 bases had no gene match. Germline assignment: CDR1 SGHTA and CDR2 FQGTGA. CDR3 residues: CASSLGGGSPDTQYF. Here the CDR3 DNA reads TGTGCCAGCAGCTTAGGTGGCGGGAGCCCAGATACGCAGTATTTT. Supplemented by reference TRBV7-3 and TRBJ2-3, the full variable domain reads GAGVSQTPSNKVTEKGKYVELRCDPISGHTALYWYRQSLGQGPEFLIYFQGTGAADDSGLPNDRFFAVRPEGSVSTLKIQRTERGDSAVYLCASSLGGGSPDTQYFGPGTRLTVL.

This chain connects TRBV27 to TRBJ2-6; 10 bases map to TRBD2. J lost 0 bases, V lost 4 bases, and 6 bases had no gene match. Per the germline V gene, CDR1 is MNHEY and CDR2 is SMNVEV (reference sequence). The CDR3 is 18 residues long. The CDR3 loop is CASSSLAGAPSGANVLTF. CDR3 DNA sequence: TGTGCCAGCAGTTCGCTAGCGGGAGCCCCCTCTGGGGCCAACGTCCTGACTTTC.

The count of this clone is one. The V call is TRBV5-6, the J call TRBJ2-7; D possibly corresponds to TRBD1 (6 bases). CDR3 length: 16 amino acids. V was trimmed by 4 bases and J by 2 bases, leaving 19 bases between them. Germline-derived CDR1 and CDR2 are SGHDT and YYEEEE. The CDR3: CASSPIWDSGAYEQYF. CDR3 nucleotides: TGTGCCAGCAGCCCAATTTGGGATTCAGGGGCCTACGAGCAGTACTTC.

The chain is built from TRBV15 and TRBJ2-7, with no clear D. Deletions cut 0 bases from V and 4 bases from J, with 10 bases between. Germline V gene lookup returns CDR1 LNHNV and CDR2 YYDKDF (reference sequence). The CDR3 extends over 14 amino acids. The CDR3 is CATSREGSRYEQYF. The CDR3 region has the DNA TGTGCCACCAGCAGAGAGGGAAGCAGGTACGAGCAGTACTTC.

The chain couples TRBV7-6 to TRBJ1-1; TRBD1 is a possible D gene (6 bases). Trimming stripped 2 bases from V and 4 bases from J, with 17 bases between. The CDR3 is made up of 16 amino acids. The germline gives CDR1 SGHVS, CDR2 FNYEAQ. In DNA form, the CDR3 reads TGTGCCAGCAGCTTACTCTCGGGGGGGGCTGGCACTGAAGCTTTCTTT. It encodes CASSLLSGGAGTEAFF.

The genes are TRBV11-2 and TRBJ2-2; either TRBD1 or TRBD2 may supply D (5 bases each). Trimming shortened V by 6 bases and J by 7 bases, and 18 bases separated the two germline ends. The CDR3 runs 15 residues. Germline-derived CDR1 and CDR2 are SGHAT and FQNNGV. The DNA of the CDR3 is TGTGCCAGCAGAGGAGCCGGGACGAAAAACGGGGAGCTGTTTTTT. This translates into CASRGAGTKNGELFF.

V and J are TRBV9 and TRBJ2-3; D is possibly TRBD2 (6 bases). The CDR3 has 19 amino acids. Germline assignment: CDR1 SGDLS and CDR2 YYNGEE. Deletions cut 4 bases from V and 4 bases from J, with 28 bases between. CDR3 nucleotide sequence: TGTGCCAGCAGCCCGAGGAGGGGCAGGGTATCGAGAGGGGCAGATACGCAGTATTTT. Translated: CASSPRRGRVSRGADTQYF.

This clone was found once. V and J are TRBV2 and TRBJ1-5; D gene unclear. This CDR3 spans 13 amino acids. The germline gives CDR1 SNHLY, CDR2 FYNNEI. Trimming pared 5 bases from V and 4 bases from J, leaving 9 bases between. CDR3 in DNA: TGTGCCAGCAGTCCCGGTCGGAATCAGCCCCAGCATTTT. Translating gives CASSPGRNQPQHF.

The rearrangement links TRBV9 to TRBJ2-7; D unresolved. Per germline, CDR1 SGDLS and CDR2 YYNGEE. V gave up 4 bases and J gave up 5 bases, with 13 bases separating them. CDR3 size: 13 residues. The CDR3 region is CASSSPLFHEQYF. In nucleotides, the CDR3 is TGTGCCAGCAGCTCACCCTTATTCCACGAGCAGTACTTC.

The chain carries TRBV7-6 and TRBJ1-1; TRBD1 is a possible D gene (5 bases). Trimming removed 1 base from V and 2 bases from J, with 17 bases in between. Germline assignment: CDR1 SGHVS and CDR2 FNYEAQ. The CDR3 covers 17 residues. The CDR3: CASSLVVAGTSNTEAFF. Here the CDR3 DNA reads TGTGCCAGCAGCTTAGTAGTTGCCGGGACTTCCAACACTGAAGCTTTCTTT.

This rearrangement joins TRBV25-1 to TRBJ1-3; D uncertain. The V gene lost 4 bases and the J gene lost 0 bases, with 7 bases spanning the gap. Germline CDR1 reads MGHDK; CDR2 reads SYGVNS. The CDR3 is made up of 14 amino acids. The chain's CDR3 is CASSGPFSGNTIYF. The CDR3 DNA is TGTGCCAGCAGTGGACCGTTCTCTGGAAACACCATATATTTT.

This chain's CDR3 is CASSVGGRTEQFF. As DNA, the CDR3 is TGTGCCAGCAGCGTAGGGGGCCGCACTGAGCAGTTCTTC. This chain links TRBV9 with TRBJ2-1, with a tentative D call TRBD1 (5 bases). V shed 0 bases and J shed 9 bases, with 10 bases lying between them. This CDR3 comprises 13 residues. Germline CDR1 SGDLS, CDR2 YYNGEE.

The V call is TRBV28, the J call TRBJ1-2; tentatively, D is TRBD1 (5 bases). This CDR3 has 14 residues. Trimming shortened V by 5 bases and J by 2 bases, and 12 bases separated the two germline ends. Germline CDR1 and CDR2: MDHEN and SYDVKM. CDR3 sequence reads: CASSGGKVNYGYTF. CDR3 nucleotides: TGTGCCAGCAGTGGGGGGAAGGTCAACTATGGCTACACCTTC.

The V gene is TRBV27, the J gene TRBJ2-3, with TRBD2 matching over 9 bases. The CDR3 loop spans 17 amino acids. Germline V gene data show CDR1 as MNHEY and CDR2 as SMNVEV (reference sequence). Trimming at V came to 3 bases and at J to 4 bases, leaving 11 bases not matched to a gene. CDR3 region: CASSFDLLAGQPDTQYF. The CDR3 nucleotides are TGTGCCAGCAGTTTCGACCTCCTAGCGGGGCAACCAGATACGCAGTATTTT.

The V gene is TRBV2, the J gene TRBJ2-2; 7 bases line up with TRBD1. The J segment lost 3 bases and the V segment lost 4 bases, leaving 8 bases of the junction unmatched. The CDR3 consists of 16 residues. From germline, CDR1 is SNHLY and CDR2 FYNNEI. DNA of the CDR3: TGTGCCAGCAGTGGGCTTACAGGGGAAGACACCGGGGAGCTGTTTTTT. Translating it yields CASSGLTGEDTGELFF.

The rearrangement links TRBV5-6 to TRBJ2-1; 16 bases are a match to TRBD2. Germline CDR1 and CDR2: SGHDT and YYEEEE. The CDR3 has 17 residues. After removal of 5 bases from V and 8 bases from J, the junction contained 10 bases not matched to a gene. The CDR3 DNA is TGTGCCAGCAGAGGGGGACTAGCGGGAGGGCCGCTATATGAGCAGTTCTTC. It translates to CASRGGLAGGPLYEQFF.

This sequence joins TRBV7-9 and TRBJ1-2; tentatively, D is TRBD1 (6 bases). CDR1 is SEHNR and CDR2 is FQNEAQ in the germline V gene (reference sequence). Between the trimmed V and J ends, which lost 7 bases and 8 bases, there was a span of 14 bases. The CDR3 is 12 amino acids. CDR3 DNA: TGTGCCAGCACCGTAGGGGGTCTGGGCTACACCTTC. It translates to CASTVGGLGYTF.

The rearrangement links TRBV27 to TRBJ2-2, with a tentative D call TRBD2 (6 bases). Looked up from germline, CDR1 is MNHEY and CDR2 is SMNVEV (reference sequence). V was shortened by 7 bases and J by 0 bases, with 9 bases between the two germline ends. The CDR3 length is 14 residues. The CDR3 here is CASTGGANTGELFF. CDR3 nucleotide sequence: TGTGCCAGCACCGGGGGAGCGAACACCGGGGAGCTGTTTTTT.

This rearrangement joins TRBV19 to TRBJ1-2, with 7 bases lining up with TRBD1. Unmatched junction bases numbered 5, after V lost 6 bases and J lost 4 bases. This CDR3 region has 13 residues. From germline, CDR1 is LNHDA and CDR2 SQIVND (reference sequence). The CDR3 region is CASSLGTAYGYTF. CDR3 sequence (DNA): TGTGCCAGTAGCCTCGGGACAGCCTATGGCTACACCTTC.

The chain recombines TRBV5-1 with TRBJ1-6, with TRBD1 matching 11 bases. The CDR3 covers 17 residues. Germline CDR1 SGHRS, CDR2 YFSETQ. The ends lost 1 base at V and 6 bases at J; junction bases unmatched: 6. The CDR3 reads CASSLSGTGGSNSPLHF. In DNA, the CDR3 is TGCGCCAGCAGCTTGTCCGGGACAGGGGGTTCTAATTCACCCCTCCACTTT.